This TCR beta chain originates from a study of graft-versus-host responses after intestinal transplantation. On the study more broadly: The transplants performed in recipients were multivisceral, liver-intestinal, or isolated intestinal.

This CDR3 is 15 amino acids long. Germline-derived CDR1 and CDR2 are SGHTA and FQGTGA. With 1 base removed from V and 6 bases from J, the gap between germline ends came to 14 bases. A word on this clone: Its antigen remains unidentified.

Study outcomes and limitations: Individuals carrying graft-donor T cell macrochimerism showed high graft-versus-host to host-versus-graft clonal ratios in allografts. Detected in recipient marrow were GvH clones, some of which were first observed in ileum or blood.

The table came from immunoSEQ multiplex PCR; TCRdb's copy has only in-frame clones and leaves some out. Of fewer than 120,000 clones in the sample, around 93% were seen once. The input for sequencing was unstimulated CD8+ T cells sorted from spleen or lymph node cells, taken before intestinal transplant. This clonotype was obtained from a human donor who received an intestinal transplant. This chain connects TRBV7-3 to TRBJ2-3; D possibly uses TRBD1 or TRBD2 (5 bases each). The CDR3 spells CASSLSGGYQDTQYF. Written as DNA, the CDR3 is TGTGCCAGCAGCTTAAGTGGGGGATACCAGGATACGCAGTATTTT.